This T cell receptor (beta chain) was recovered during a study of technical replicates of blood from a handful of donors. TCRdb keeps only in-frame clones here, not all; method: immunoSEQ multiplex PCR. Counted here are just under 60,000 clones, about nine tenths occurring once; the ten biggest clones make up around 3.6%. V lost 5 bases to trimming and J lost 0 bases, with 10 bases between them. Germline assignment: CDR1 SEHNR and CDR2 FQNEAQ (reference sequence). The CDR3 length is 15 residues. This receptor was identified in a human donor in good health. Some clones in this sample may be carry-over from other donors' samples. The source material was PBMCs. The genes are TRBV7-9 and TRBJ2-2; D unclear. CDR3 in amino acids: CASSPTPPNTGELFF. CDR3 nucleotide sequence: TGTGCCAGCAGCCCTACCCCACCGAACACCGGGGAGCTGTTTTTT. The full variable domain, rest sourced from reference TRBV7-9 and TRBJ2-2, is DTGVSQNPRHKITKRGQNVTFRCDPISEHNRLYWYRQTLGQGPEFLTYFQNEAQLEKSRLLSDRFSAERPKGSFSTLEIQRTEQGDSAMYLCASSPTPPNTGELFFGEGSRLTVL.